These 9 T cell receptor beta chains came from one sample sequenced in a study of control samples from healthy donors and cancer patients. Profiled with immunoSEQ multiplex PCR; TCRdb holds only in-frame clones, not every one. The table records about 130,000 clones, 85% to 95% of them present only once. The sequenced material came from PBMCs. These TCRs come from a man aged 55 to 70 with colorectal cancer.

This clone was detected only once. The chain employs TRBV6-5 and TRBJ1-4; possible D gene TRBD1, 5 bases. CDR1 is MNHEY, CDR2 SVGAGI, per germline. V shed 2 bases and J shed 0 bases, with 7 bases lying between them. This CDR3 has 15 amino acids. The CDR3 reads CASSYRGATNEKLFF. CDR3 bases: TGTGCCAGCAGTTACCGGGGCGCAACTAATGAAAAACTGTTTTTT.

The chain joins TRBV7-2 to TRBJ1-5; no clear D. The CDR3 extends over 13 amino acids. The ends were cut back, 1 base at V and 12 bases at J, with 13 bases in the middle. Germline CDR1 is SGHTA and CDR2 is FQGNSA. The CDR3 region has the DNA TGTGCCAGCAGCTTAGGTAGTCACGGGCTCCAGCATTTT. Translated, it gives CASSLGSHGLQHF.

This clone was observed a handful of times. The chain carries TRBV2 and TRBJ2-7; D not resolved. The CDR3 is 12 amino acids. The V end was cut by 5 bases, the J end by 2 bases, with 7 bases between. Per germline, CDR1 SNHLY and CDR2 FYNNEI. In nucleotides, the CDR3 is TGTGCCAGCAGTTCCCTGGCCTACGAGCAGTACTTC. Its translation: CASSSLAYEQYF.

This chain joins TRBV13 and TRBJ1-4, with 10 bases aligning to TRBD1. The V segment lost 5 bases and the J segment 7 bases; nucleotides outside the gene matches: 4. The CDR3 consists of 14 residues. From germline, CDR1 is PRHDT and CDR2 FYEKMQ (reference sequence). The CDR3, as DNA: TGTGCCAGCAGCGCCCGACAGGGGGCTGAAAAACTGTTTTTT. Its protein product is CASSARQGAEKLFF.

The V and J genes are TRBV3-1 (or the pseudogene TRBV3-2) and TRBJ1-1; D is ambiguous. Germline V gene lookup returns CDR1 LGHDT and CDR2 YNNKEL (reference sequence). This CDR3 contains 13 residues. Trimming took off 6 bases at V and 1 base at J, with 9 bases between the two ends. CDR3 nucleotides: TGTGCCAGCAGTCCTGACGAGAACACTGAAGCTTTCTTT. This gives the protein CASSPDENTEAFF.

The rearrangement uses TRBV2 and TRBJ1-4; 11 bases fit TRBD1. The CDR3 is made up of 15 amino acids. The junction had 3 bases not matched to a gene; V was cut back by 4 bases and J by 5 bases. Germline V gene data show CDR1 as SNHLY and CDR2 as FYNNEI. The CDR3, as DNA: TGTGCCAGCAGTGCTGGGACAGGGGGGAATGAAAAACTGTTTTTT. Its protein product is CASSAGTGGNEKLFF.

The chain couples TRBV19 to TRBJ1-1, with 10 bases lining up with TRBD1. V dropped 1 base and J dropped 6; count of bases not matched to a gene: 8. The CDR3 runs 16 residues. Germline CDR1 and CDR2: LNHDA and SQIVND (reference sequence). Here the CDR3 DNA reads TGTGCCAGTAGTATAGGGTCGGGACAGGGGAGGCCTGAAGCTTTCTTT. Protein sequence: CASSIGSGQGRPEAFF.

The chain uses TRBV3-1 (or the pseudogene TRBV3-2) and TRBJ1-2; 8 nucleotides line up with TRBD1. V dropped 2 bases and J dropped 4; count of bases not matched to a gene: 3. The CDR3 is 14 residues long. From germline, CDR1 is LGHDT and CDR2 YNNKEL (reference sequence). This CDR3 is CASSQTQGAYGYTF. Here the CDR3 DNA reads TGTGCCAGCAGCCAAACTCAGGGGGCCTATGGCTACACCTTC.

The chain has TRBV19 and TRBJ1-6; D may be TRBD1 (6 bases). There are 14 residues in the CDR3. V was shortened by 4 bases and J by 15 bases, with 19 bases between the two germline ends. Germline CDR1 is LNHDA and CDR2 is SQIVND (reference sequence). In DNA form, the CDR3 reads TGTGCCAGTAGTACCTCGGGACATGGGGGGCGCCTCCACTTT. It translates to CASSTSGHGGRLHF. Full variable domain (missing parts from reference TRBV19 and TRBJ1-6): DGGITQSPKYLFRKEGQNVTLSCEQNLNHDAMYWYRQDPGQGLRLIYYSQIVNDFQKGDIAEGYSVSREKKESFPLTVTSAQKNPTAFYLCASSTSGHGGRLHFGNGTRLTVT.